The T cell receptor beta chain described here comes from a study of T-cell memory formation after mild COVID-19. Broader study findings: Mainly in CM and EM were contracting CD4+ clones; CD8+ were in EMRA. Cross-reactive memory apparently joined, as some responding clones appeared in pre-infection memory. The authors left the SARS-CoV-2 specificity of second-wave clones peaking on day 37 unconfirmed.

V shed 3 bases and J shed 7 bases, with 9 bases lying between them. The CDR3 spans 13 residues. From germline, CDR1 is ENHRY and CDR2 SYGVKD. TCRdb recomputed calls from the 5' RACE reads with MiXCR, one row per CDR3 protein. In the table there are about 350,000 distinct CDR3 sequences, less than 25% of which are singletons. As concerns this clonotype: The target antigen is unknown.

The sequence came from a man in his late teens or twenties who had mild COVID-19 (a few samples of this study predate the infection). Cell type and time point are not known. The chain combines TRBV10-3 with TRBJ2-2; D might be TRBD1 (5 bases). The sequenced material came from PBMCs or a T cell subset sorted from them (not recorded which). As DNA, the CDR3 is TGTGCCATCAGTGATATGCAGGGCGGGGAGCTGTTTTTT. It codes for CAISDMQGGELFF.